A selection of T cell receptor beta chains follows, all from one sample in a study of human versus mouse CDR3 diversity and MHC coevolution. The repertoire was sequenced with immunoSEQ multiplex PCR; TCRdb's copy has only in-frame clones and lacks some. The table has fewer than 100,000 clones, just under 95% seen once; the top ten hold more than 1.1%. Sample: naive CD4+ T cells from blood. The origin of the receptors is a person between 25 and 75 years old in good health. Both conserved end residues are part of each CDR3. The D gene is left open where the match is weak.

d_call	v_call	cdr3_aa
-	TRBV25-1	CASTPDTTVYEQYF
TRBD1	TRBV5-1	CASSLGQGGEAFF
TRBD2	TRBV19	CASRDPGGVNNEQFF
-	TRBV19	CASRKQGAANEKLFF
TRBD1	TRBV27	CASSLYPGGYGYTF
-	TRBV29-1	CSVEGTIPGQYF
-	TRBV19	CASTPVDRSAQPQHF
TRBD2	TRBV11-2	CASSSVAGAYNEQFF
-	TRBV11-2	CASRSPGNSPLHF
-	TRBV18	CASSHGVANGAFF
-	TRBV5-8	CAPAWGPQSGNTIYF
TRBD1	TRBV4-1	CASSRSPGQDYEQYF
-	TRBV2	CASGGDHNSPLHF
-	TRBV7-9	CASISRAGGVNTEAFF
TRBD2	TRBV6-5	CASSPGLAGAGEQFF
TRBD2	TRBV5-1	CASSYQLAGGHEQFF
TRBD1	TRBV11-3	CASSSATGGQETQYF
TRBD1	TRBV7-9	CASSSDRAADTQYF
-	TRBV5-1	CASNFLVQKDTQYF
-	TRBV21-1	CASSKGQGGGRDTQYF
-	TRBV7-9	CASSLLWTADPNYGYTF
TRBD1	TRBV6-5	CASRRQGNTEAFF
-	TRBV7-2	CASSLQGKEKLFF